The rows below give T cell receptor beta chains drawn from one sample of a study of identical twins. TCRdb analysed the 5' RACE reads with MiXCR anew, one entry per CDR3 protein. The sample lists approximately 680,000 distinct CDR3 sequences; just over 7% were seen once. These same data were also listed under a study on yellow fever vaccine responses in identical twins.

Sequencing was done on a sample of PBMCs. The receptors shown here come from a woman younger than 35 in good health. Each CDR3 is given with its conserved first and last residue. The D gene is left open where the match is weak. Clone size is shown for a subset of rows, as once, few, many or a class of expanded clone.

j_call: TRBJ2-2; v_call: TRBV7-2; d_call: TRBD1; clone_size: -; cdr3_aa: CASSPHRGLWGELFF; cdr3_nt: TGTGCCAGCAGCCCCCACAGGGGGCTGTGGGGGGAGCTGTTTTTT
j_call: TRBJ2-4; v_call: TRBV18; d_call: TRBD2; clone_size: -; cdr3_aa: CASSGGLAGESKNIQYF; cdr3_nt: TGTGCCAGCTCCGGTGGACTAGCGGGAGAGTCCAAAAACATTCAGTACTTC
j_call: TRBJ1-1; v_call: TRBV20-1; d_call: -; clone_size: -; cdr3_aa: CSAKASYKPNTEAFF; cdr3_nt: TGCAGTGCTAAGGCTTCATACAAACCGAACACTGAAGCTTTCTTT
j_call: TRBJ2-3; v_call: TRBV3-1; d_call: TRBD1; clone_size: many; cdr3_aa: CASSPSDRVPDTQYF; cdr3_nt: TGTGCCAGCAGCCCAAGCGACAGGGTCCCAGATACGCAGTATTTT
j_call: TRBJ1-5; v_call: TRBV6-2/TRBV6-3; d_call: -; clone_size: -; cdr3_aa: CASSEVGVGQPQHF; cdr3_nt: TGTGCCAGCAGTGAGGTTGGTGTCGGTCAGCCCCAGCATTTT
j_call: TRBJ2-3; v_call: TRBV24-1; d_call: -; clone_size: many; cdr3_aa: CATSGTRYTDTQYF; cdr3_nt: TGTGCCACCAGTGGGACGCGCTACACAGATACGCAGTATTTT
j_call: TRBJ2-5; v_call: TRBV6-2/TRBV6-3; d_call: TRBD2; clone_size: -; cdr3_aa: CASTYTGLKETQYF; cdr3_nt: TGTGCCAGCACCTATACGGGACTAAAAGAGACCCAGTACTTC
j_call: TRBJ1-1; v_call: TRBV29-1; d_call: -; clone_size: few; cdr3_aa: CSVDRGFTEAFF; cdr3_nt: TGCAGCGTTGATCGGGGGTTCACTGAAGCTTTCTTT
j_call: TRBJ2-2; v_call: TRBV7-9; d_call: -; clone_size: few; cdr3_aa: CASSPRPVGSNTGELFF; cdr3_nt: TGTGCCAGCAGCCCTCGCCCGGTGGGATCGAACACCGGGGAGCTGTTTTTT
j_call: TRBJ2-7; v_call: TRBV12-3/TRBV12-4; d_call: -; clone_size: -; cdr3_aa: CASMDNTYEQYF; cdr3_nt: TGTGCCAGCATGGACAACACCTACGAGCAGTACTTC
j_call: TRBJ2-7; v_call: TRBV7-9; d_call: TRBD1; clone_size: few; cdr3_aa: CASSHTSGTGVYEQYF; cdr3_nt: TGTGCCAGCAGCCATACGTCCGGGACAGGAGTCTACGAGCAGTACTTC
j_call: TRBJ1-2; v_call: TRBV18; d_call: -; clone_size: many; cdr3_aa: CASSTPGQNYGYTF; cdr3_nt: TGTGCCAGCTCAACGCCCGGACAGAACTATGGCTACACCTTC
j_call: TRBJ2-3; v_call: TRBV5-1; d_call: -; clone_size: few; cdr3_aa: CASSLFNTDTQYF; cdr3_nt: TGCGCCAGCAGCTTGTTTAACACAGATACGCAGTATTTT
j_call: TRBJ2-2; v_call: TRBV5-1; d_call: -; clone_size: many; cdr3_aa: CASSPSAQVDTGELFF; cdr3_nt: TGCGCCAGCAGCCCGTCGGCCCAGGTGGACACCGGGGAGCTGTTTTTT
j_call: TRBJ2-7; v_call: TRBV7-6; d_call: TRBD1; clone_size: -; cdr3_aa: CAGSLGTAYEQYF; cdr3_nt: TGTGCCGGCAGCTTAGGGACAGCTTACGAGCAGTACTTC
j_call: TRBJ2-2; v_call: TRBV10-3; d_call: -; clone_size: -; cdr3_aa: CAISESSEAGELFF; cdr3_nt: TGTGCCATCAGTGAGTCCTCTGAGGCCGGGGAGCTGTTTTTT
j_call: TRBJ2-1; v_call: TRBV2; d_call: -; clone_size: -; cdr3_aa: CASSDRDPTRYNEQFF; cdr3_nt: TGTGCCAGCAGTGACAGGGACCCCACAAGATACAATGAGCAGTTCTTC
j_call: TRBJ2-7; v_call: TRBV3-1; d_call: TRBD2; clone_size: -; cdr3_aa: CASSQGPGLGGEQYF; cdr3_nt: TGTGCCAGCAGCCAGGGTCCGGGACTAGGAGGGGAGCAGTACTTC
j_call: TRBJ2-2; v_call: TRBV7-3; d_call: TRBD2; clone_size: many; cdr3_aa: CASSLLPGGSGRVAGELFF; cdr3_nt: TGTGCCAGCAGCTTATTGCCCGGTGGTAGCGGGAGGGTCGCCGGCGAGCTGTTTTTT
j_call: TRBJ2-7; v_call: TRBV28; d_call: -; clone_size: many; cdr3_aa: CASSSLAFGLMGF; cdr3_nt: TGTGCCAGCAGTTCACTGGCTTTTGGGTTAATGGGCTTC
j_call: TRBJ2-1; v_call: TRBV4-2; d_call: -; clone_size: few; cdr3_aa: CASSETEWGGKQFF; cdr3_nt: TGTGCCAGCAGCGAGACAGAGTGGGGCGGGAAGCAGTTCTTC
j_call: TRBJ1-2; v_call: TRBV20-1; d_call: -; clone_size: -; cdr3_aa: CSAQSAAGGYTF; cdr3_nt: TGCAGTGCTCAGTCAGCCGCGGGTGGCTACACCTTC
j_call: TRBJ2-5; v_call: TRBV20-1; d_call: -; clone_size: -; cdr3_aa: CSARVGYNILETQYF; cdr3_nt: TGCAGTGCTAGAGTAGGCTACAACATCCTAGAGACCCAGTACTTC
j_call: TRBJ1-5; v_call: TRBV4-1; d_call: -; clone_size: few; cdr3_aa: CASTPNLLGQPQHF; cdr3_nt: TGCGCCAGCACCCCAAACCTCCTGGGTCAGCCCCAGCATTTT
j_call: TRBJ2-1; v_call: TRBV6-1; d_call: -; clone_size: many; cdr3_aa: CASSGGLGLVYNEQFF; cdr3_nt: TGTGCCAGCAGCGGCGGGTTAGGTTTGGTGTACAATGAGCAGTTCTTC
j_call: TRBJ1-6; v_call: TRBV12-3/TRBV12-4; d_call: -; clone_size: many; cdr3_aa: CASSLRGEDSPLHF; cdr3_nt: TGTGCCAGCAGTTTAAGAGGGGAAGATTCACCCCTCCACTTT
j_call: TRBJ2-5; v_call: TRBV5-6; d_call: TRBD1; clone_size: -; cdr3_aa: CASSLGTGGFEETQYF; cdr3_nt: TGTGCCAGCAGCTTGGGTACAGGGGGTTTCGAGGAGACCCAGTACTTC
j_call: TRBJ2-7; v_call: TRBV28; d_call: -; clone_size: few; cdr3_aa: CASSFSASYEQYF; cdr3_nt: TGTGCCAGCAGTTTTTCGGCCTCCTACGAGCAGTACTTC
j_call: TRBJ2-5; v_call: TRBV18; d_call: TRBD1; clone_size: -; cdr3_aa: CASSPLQGANSETQYF; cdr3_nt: TGTGCCAGCTCCCCTCTCCAGGGGGCGAATAGCGAGACCCAGTACTTC
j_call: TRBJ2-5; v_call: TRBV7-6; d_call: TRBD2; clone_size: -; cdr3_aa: CASSLDLAVRETQYF; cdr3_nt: TGTGCCAGCAGCTTAGACCTAGCGGTCCGGGAGACCCAGTACTTC
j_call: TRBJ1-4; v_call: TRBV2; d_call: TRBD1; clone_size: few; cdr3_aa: CATEVGQESEKLFF; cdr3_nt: TGTGCCACCGAAGTCGGACAGGAGTCTGAAAAACTGTTTTTT
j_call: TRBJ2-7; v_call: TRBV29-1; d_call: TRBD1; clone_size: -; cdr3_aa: CSARGPGGNYEQYF; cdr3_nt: TGCAGCGCCAGGGGTCCAGGGGGAAACTACGAGCAGTACTTC
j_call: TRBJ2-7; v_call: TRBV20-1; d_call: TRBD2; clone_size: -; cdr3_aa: CSALTLAGVSEQYF; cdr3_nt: TGCAGTGCCCTCACTCTAGCGGGAGTTAGTGAGCAGTACTTC
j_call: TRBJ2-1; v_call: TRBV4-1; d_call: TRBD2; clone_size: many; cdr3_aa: CASSQEPGLAGDYNEQFF; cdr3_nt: TGCGCCAGCAGCCAAGAGCCGGGACTAGCGGGAGATTACAATGAGCAGTTCTTC
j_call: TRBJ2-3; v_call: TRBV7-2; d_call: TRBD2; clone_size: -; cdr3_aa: CASSLAGTSGIDTQYF; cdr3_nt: TGTGCCAGCAGCTTAGCCGGGACTAGCGGGATAGATACGCAGTATTTT
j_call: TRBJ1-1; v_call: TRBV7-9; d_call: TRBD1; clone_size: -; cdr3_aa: CASSLERQGGTEAFF; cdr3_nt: TGTGCCAGCAGCTTAGAGCGACAGGGTGGCACTGAAGCTTTCTTT
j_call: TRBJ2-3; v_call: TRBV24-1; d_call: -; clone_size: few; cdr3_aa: CATSLQGTDTQYF; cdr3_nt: TGTGCCACCAGCCTACAGGGTACAGATACGCAGTATTTT
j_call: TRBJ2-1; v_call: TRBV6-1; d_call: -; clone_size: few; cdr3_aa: CASSKRFHSDRFSYNEQFF; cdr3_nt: TGTGCCAGCAGTAAACGCTTCCATTCCGACAGGTTCTCCTACAATGAGCAGTTCTTC
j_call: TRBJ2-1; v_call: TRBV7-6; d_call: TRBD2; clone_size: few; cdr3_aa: CASSLGSGGTSSYNEQFF; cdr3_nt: TGTGCCAGCAGCTTAGGTAGCGGGGGAACCAGCTCCTACAATGAGCAGTTCTTC
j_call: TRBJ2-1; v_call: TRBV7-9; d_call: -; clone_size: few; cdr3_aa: CASSLHGQPSSYNEQFF; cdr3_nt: TGTGCCAGCAGCCTCCACGGGCAGCCGAGCTCCTACAATGAGCAGTTCTTC